The 6 T cell receptor beta chains reported below all come from one sample, sequenced in a study of graft-versus-host responses after intestinal transplantation. These receptors have no identified antigens. The table came from immunoSEQ multiplex PCR; TCRdb's copy has only in-frame clones and leaves some out. The sample records about 88,000 clones, approximately 89% being singletons. The sequencing used unstimulated CD4+ T cells sorted from spleen or lymph node cells, collected before transplant. The receptor source for this set is a human donor who was the organ donor for an intestinal transplant.

This sequence joins TRBV16 and TRBJ1-4, with 9 bases matching TRBD1. The germline CDR1 and CDR2 sequences are KGHSY and FQNENV. Trimming removed 1 base from V and 7 bases from J; junction bases left unmatched: 4. The CDR3 consists of 15 residues. The CDR3 DNA follows: TGTGCCAGCAGCCAATGGACAGGGGTTTTTGAAAAACTGTTTTTT. It codes for CASSQWTGVFEKLFF.

V usage is TRBV19 and J usage is TRBJ2-3; 7 nucleotides agree with TRBD1. This CDR3 contains 14 residues. The V gene end was trimmed by 6 bases and the J gene end by 2 bases; junction bases not matched to a gene: 5. Per germline, CDR1 LNHDA and CDR2 SQIVND (reference sequence). CDR3 in DNA: TGTGCCAGTAGACCGGGACAGAACACAGATACGCAGTATTTT. It codes for CASRPGQNTDTQYF.

The gene calls are TRBV6-1 and TRBJ1-5; D not resolved. This CDR3 region has 13 residues. Germline V gene lookup returns CDR1 MNHNS and CDR2 SASEGT. Trimming shortened V by 5 bases and J by 0 bases, and 5 bases separated the two germline ends. In DNA form, the CDR3 reads TGTGCCAGCAGTAGTAGTAGCAATCAGCCCCAGCATTTT. Translating it yields CASSSSSNQPQHF.

As concerns this clone: The same CDR3 can be traced to other DNA sequences in this sample. The rearrangement links TRBV7-9 to TRBJ2-7; D perhaps matches TRBD1 (6 bases). This CDR3 comprises 14 residues. Germline values: CDR1 SEHNR, CDR2 FQNEAQ (reference sequence). Trimming took off 1 base at V and 1 base at J, with 8 bases between the two ends. The CDR3 nucleotides are TGTGCCAGCAGCTTAGGAGGGGGTTCCTACGAGCAGTACTTC. Residues: CASSLGGGSYEQYF.

The chain is built from TRBV28 and TRBJ1-2; D gene unclear. The CDR3 is 13 residues long. Trimming took off 7 bases at V and 5 bases at J, with 14 bases between the two ends. Germline values: CDR1 MDHEN, CDR2 SYDVKM. The CDR3 sequence: CASTPWAFYGYTF. The CDR3 bases are TGTGCCAGCACCCCCTGGGCCTTTTATGGCTACACCTTC.

The chain is built from TRBV28 and TRBJ2-7, with 7 positions matching TRBD2. The CDR3 length is 14 residues. Germline V lookup: CDR1 MDHEN, CDR2 SYDVKM. After removal of 6 bases from V and 3 bases from J, the junction contained 8 bases not matched to a gene. The CDR3, as DNA: TGTGCCAGCAGAAATAGCGGGTCCCTCTACGAGCAGTACTTC. Translated: CASRNSGSLYEQYF.